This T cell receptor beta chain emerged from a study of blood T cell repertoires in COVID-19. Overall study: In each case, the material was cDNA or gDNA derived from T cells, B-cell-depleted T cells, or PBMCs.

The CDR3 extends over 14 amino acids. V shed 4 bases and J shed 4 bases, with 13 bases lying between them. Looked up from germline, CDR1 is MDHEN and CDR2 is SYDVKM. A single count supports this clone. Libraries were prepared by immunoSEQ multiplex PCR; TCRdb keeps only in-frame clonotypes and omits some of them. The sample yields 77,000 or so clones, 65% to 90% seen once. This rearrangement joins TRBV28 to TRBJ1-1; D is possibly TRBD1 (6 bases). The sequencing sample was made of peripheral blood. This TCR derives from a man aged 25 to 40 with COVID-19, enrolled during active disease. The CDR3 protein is CASSSQGLSTEAFF. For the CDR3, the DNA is TGTGCCAGCAGTTCCCAGGGGTTGTCCACTGAAGCTTTCTTT.